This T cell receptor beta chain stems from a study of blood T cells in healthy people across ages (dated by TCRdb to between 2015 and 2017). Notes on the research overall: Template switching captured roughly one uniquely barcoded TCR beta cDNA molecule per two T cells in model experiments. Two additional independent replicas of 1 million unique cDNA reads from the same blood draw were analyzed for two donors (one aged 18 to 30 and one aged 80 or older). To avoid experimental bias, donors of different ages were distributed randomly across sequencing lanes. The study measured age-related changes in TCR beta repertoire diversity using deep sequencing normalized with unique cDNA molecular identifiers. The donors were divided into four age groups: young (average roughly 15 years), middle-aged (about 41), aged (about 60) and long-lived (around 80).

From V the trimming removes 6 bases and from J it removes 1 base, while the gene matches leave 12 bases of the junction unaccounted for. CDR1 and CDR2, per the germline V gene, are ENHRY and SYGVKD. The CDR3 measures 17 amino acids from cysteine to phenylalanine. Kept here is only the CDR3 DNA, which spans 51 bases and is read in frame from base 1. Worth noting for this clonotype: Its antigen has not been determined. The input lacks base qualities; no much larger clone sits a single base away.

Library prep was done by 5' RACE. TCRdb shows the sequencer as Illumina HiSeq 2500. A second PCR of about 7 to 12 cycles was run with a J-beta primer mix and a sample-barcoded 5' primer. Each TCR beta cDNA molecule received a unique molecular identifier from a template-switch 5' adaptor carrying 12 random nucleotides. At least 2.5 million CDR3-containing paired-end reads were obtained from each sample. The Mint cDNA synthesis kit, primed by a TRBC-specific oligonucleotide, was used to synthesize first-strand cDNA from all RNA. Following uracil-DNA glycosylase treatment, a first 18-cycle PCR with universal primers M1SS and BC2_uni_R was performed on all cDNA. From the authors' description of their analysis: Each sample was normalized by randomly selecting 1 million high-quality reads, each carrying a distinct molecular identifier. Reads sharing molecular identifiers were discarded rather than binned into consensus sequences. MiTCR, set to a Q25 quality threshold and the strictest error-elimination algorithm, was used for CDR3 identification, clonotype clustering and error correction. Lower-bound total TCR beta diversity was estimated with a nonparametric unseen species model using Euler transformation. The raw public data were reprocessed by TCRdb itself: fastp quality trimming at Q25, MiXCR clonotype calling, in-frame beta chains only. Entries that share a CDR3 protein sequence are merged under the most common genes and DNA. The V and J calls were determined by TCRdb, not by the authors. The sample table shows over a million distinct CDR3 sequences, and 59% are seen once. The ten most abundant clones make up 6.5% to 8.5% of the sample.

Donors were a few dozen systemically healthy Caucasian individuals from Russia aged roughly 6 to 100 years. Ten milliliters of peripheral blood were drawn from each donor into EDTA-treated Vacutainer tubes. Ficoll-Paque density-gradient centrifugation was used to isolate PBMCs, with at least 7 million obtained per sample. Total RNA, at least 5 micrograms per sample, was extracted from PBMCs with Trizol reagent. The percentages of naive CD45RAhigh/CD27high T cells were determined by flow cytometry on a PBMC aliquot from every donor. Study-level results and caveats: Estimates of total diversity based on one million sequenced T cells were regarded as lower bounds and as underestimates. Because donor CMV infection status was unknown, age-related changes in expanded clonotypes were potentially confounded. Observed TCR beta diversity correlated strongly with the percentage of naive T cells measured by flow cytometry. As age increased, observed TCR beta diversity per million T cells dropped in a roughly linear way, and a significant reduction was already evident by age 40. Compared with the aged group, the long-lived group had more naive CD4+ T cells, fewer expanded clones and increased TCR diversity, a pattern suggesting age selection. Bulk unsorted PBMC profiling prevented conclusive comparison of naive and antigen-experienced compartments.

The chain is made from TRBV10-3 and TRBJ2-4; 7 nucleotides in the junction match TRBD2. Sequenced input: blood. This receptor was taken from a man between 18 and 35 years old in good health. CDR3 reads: CAISASGGVRAKNIQYF. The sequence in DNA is TGTGCCATCAGCGCCTCTGGGGGGGTGAGGGCCAAAAACATTCAGTACTTC.